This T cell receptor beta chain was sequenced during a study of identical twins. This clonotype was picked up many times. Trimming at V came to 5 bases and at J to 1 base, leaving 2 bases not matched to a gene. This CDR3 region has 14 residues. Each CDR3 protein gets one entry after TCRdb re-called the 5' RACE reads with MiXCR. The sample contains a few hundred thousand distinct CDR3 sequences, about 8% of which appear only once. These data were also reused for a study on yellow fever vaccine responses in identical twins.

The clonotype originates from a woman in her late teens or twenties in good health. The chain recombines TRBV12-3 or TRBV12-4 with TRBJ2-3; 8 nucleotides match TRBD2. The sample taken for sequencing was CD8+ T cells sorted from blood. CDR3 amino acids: CASSPTSGTDTQYF. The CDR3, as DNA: TGTGCCAGCAGTCCGACTAGCGGCACAGATACGCAGTATTTT.